This TCR beta chain was recorded in a study of early T cells in non-severe SARS-CoV-2 infection. TCRdb used MiXCR to reprocess the 5' RACE reads, holding one entry per CDR3 protein. The sample carries about 37,000 distinct CDR3 sequences, 5% to 6.5% recorded once. In its sample, this clonotype was seen many times. Germline assignment: CDR1 LNHDA and CDR2 SQIVND (reference sequence). J lost 1 base, V lost 7 bases, and 5 bases had no gene match. CDR3 length equals 15 residues. V and J are TRBV19 and TRBJ2-3, with TRBD1 identical over 10 bases. This specimen was whole blood, taken at baseline. The TCR comes from an adult who was a healthcare worker with PCR-confirmed SARS-CoV-2 infection or an uninfected control (not recorded which). CDR3 nucleotide sequence: TGTGCCAGTACGGACAGGGGGAGAGGCACAGATACGCAGTATTTT. Translating gives CASTDRGRGTDTQYF.